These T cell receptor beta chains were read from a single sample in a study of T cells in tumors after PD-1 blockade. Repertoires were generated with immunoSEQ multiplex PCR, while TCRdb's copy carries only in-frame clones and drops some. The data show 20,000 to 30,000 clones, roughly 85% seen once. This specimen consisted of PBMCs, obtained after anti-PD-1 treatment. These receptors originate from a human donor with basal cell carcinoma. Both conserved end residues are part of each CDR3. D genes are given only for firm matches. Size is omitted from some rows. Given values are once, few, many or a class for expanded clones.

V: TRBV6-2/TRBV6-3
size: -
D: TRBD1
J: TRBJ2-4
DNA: TGTGCCAGCAGTAACCTACAGGGGTTGCACATTCAGTACTTC
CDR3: CASSNLQGLHIQYF

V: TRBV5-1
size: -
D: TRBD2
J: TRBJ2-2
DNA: TGCGCCAGCAGCTTAAAAGCGGGGGTAACCGGGGAGCTGTTTTTT
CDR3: CASSLKAGVTGELFF

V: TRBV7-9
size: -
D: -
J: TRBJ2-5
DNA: TGTGCCAGCAGCTTATCTCAGCCCCAAGAGACCCAGTACTTC
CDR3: CASSLSQPQETQYF

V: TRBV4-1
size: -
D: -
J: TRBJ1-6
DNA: TGCGCCAGCAGCCAATTTCGGGAGGGGAATTCACCCCTCCACTTT
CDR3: CASSQFREGNSPLHF

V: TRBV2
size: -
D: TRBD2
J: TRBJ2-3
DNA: TGTGCCAGCAGTGCCAGCGCGGGGGGGATAGATACGCAGTATTTT
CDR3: CASSASAGGIDTQYF

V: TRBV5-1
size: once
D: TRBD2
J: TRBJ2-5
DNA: TGCGCCAGCAGCTTAGCGGGGGGCAAAGAGACCCAGTACTTC
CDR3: CASSLAGGKETQYF

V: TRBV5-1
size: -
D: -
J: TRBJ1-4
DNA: TGCGCCAGCAGCTTGGGCGGGAATCTGGGTGAAAAACTGTTTTTT
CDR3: CASSLGGNLGEKLFF

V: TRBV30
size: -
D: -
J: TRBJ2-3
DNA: TGTGCCTGGAGCGACAACCGGTTGAGCACAGATACGCAGTATTTT
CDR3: CAWSDNRLSTDTQYF

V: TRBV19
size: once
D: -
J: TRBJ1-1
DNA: TGTGCCAGTAGTATGAGGGCCGCCACAGGTGAAGCTTTCTTT
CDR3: CASSMRAATGEAFF

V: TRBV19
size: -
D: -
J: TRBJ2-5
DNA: TGTGCCAGTAGTCCGACGGGCGGGGGCGCAGAGACCCAGTACTTC
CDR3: CASSPTGGGAETQYF

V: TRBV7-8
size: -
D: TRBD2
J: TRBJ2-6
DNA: TGTGCCAGCAGCTTACGAGCTAGCGGGGTTTCTGGGGCCAACGTCCTGACTTTC
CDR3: CASSLRASGVSGANVLTF

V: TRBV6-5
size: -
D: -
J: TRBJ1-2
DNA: TGTGCCAGCAGTCAACGACACCGAATCTATGGCTACACCTTC
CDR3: CASSQRHRIYGYTF

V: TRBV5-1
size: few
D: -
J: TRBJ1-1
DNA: TGCGCCAGCAGCTTGTCATCAGCGAACACTGAAGCTTTCTTT
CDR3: CASSLSSANTEAFF

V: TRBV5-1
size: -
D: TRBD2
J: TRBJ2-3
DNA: TGCGCCAGCAGCCCGGCACTAGCGGCGGGAGATACGCAGTATTTT
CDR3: CASSPALAAGDTQYF

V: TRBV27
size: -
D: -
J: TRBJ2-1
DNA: TGTGCCAGCAGTTTCGGACCTGACAATGAGCAGTTCTTC
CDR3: CASSFGPDNEQFF

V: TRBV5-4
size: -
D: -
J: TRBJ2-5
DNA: TGTACCAGCAGCTTGGATTGGGGGGGCGGCGAGACCCAGTACTTC
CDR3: CTSSLDWGGGETQYF

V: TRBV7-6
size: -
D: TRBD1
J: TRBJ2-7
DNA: TGTGCCAGCAGTCAAAAGAGGGGGCGAGGTTGGGAGCAGTACTTC
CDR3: CASSQKRGRGWEQYF

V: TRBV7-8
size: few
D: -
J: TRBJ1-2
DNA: TGTGCCAGCAGCTTAGTGGAGACAAGCTATGGCTACACCTTC
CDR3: CASSLVETSYGYTF

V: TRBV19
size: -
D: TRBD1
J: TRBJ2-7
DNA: TGTGCCAGTAGACGGACAGGGGTGGCCTACGAGCAGTACTTC
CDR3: CASRRTGVAYEQYF

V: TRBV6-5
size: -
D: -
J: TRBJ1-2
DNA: TGTGCCAGCAGCCACCGGTCCCTCCCCTCTGGCTACACCTTC
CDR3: CASSHRSLPSGYTF

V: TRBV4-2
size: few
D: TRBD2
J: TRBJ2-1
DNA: TGTGCCAGCAGCCAAGATAAATCGACTAGCGGCCAGAGCTCCTACAATGAGCAGTTCTTC
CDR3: CASSQDKSTSGQSSYNEQFF

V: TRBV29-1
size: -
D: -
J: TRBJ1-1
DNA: TGCAGCGCCCGAACCACTGAAGCTTTCTTT
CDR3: CSARTTEAFF

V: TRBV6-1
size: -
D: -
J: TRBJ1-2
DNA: TGTGCCAGCAGTGAAACTGGGACCTATGGCTACACCTTC
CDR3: CASSETGTYGYTF

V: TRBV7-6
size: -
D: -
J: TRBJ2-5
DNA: TGTGCCAGCAGCCAACGGAATTTCGGGACGGCCAAGGAAGAGACCCAGTACTTC
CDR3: CASSQRNFGTAKEETQYF

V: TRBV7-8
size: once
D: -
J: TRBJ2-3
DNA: TGTGCCAGCAGCTTAGCAGGCGGGACCTACACAGATACGCAGTATTTT
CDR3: CASSLAGGTYTDTQYF

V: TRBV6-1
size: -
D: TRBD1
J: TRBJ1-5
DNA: TGTGCCAGCAGTGAAGCGACAGGGCTGGGTCAGCCCCAGCATTTT
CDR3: CASSEATGLGQPQHF

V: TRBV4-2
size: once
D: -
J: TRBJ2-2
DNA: TGTGCCAGCAGCCCTAGGGGGGGCGCCGGGGAGCTGTTTTTT
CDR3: CASSPRGGAGELFF

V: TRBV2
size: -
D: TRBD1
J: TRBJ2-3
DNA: TGTGCCAGCAGCCGCCTTGGGACAGGGGGCGCCGATACGCAGTATTTT
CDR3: CASSRLGTGGADTQYF

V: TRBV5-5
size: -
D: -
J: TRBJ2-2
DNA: TGTGCCAGCAGCTTGTTGGGGTCGACTGACGGGAAGCTGTTTTTT
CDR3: CASSLLGSTDGKLFF

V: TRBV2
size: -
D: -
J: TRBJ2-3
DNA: TGTGCCAGCAGTGATCTCCGGTCGGCTCGGGGCACAGATACGCAGTATTTT
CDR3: CASSDLRSARGTDTQYF

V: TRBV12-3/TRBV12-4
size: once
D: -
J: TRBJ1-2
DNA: TGTGCCAGCAGTAGAGGGGGCTATGGCTACACCTTC
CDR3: CASSRGGYGYTF

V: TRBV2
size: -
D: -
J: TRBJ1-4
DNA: TGTGCCAGCAGGATCAGGTCAACTAATGAAAAACTGTTTTTT
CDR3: CASRIRSTNEKLFF

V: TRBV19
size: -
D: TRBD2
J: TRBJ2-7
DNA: TGTGCCAGTAGTAGCGCTAGCGGGGGCTACGAGCAGTACTTC
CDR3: CASSSASGGYEQYF

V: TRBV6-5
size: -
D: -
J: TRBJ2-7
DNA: TGTGCCAGCAGGACCGGGGGTGGAACCTACGAGCAGTACTTC
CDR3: CASRTGGGTYEQYF

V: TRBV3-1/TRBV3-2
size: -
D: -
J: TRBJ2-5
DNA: TGTGCCAGCAGCCAAGATTTGTTGGGGCAAGAGACCCAGTACTTC
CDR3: CASSQDLLGQETQYF

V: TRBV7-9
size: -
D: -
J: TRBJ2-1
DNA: TGTGCCAGCAACAGGCCCGGGGACAATGAGCAGTTCTTC
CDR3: CASNRPGDNEQFF

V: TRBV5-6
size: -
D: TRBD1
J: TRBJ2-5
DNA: TGTGCCAGCAGCCCCGGGACAGAGCGAGGGGCCCAGTACTTC
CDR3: CASSPGTERGAQYF

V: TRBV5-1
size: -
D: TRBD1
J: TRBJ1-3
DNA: TGCGCCAGCAGCTTGGCCGGGACAGGGGGAAACACCATATATTTT
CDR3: CASSLAGTGGNTIYF

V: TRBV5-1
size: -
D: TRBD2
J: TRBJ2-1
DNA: TGCGCCAGCAGCTTGGCACTAGCGGGGTACTCCAATGAGCAGTTCTTC
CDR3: CASSLALAGYSNEQFF

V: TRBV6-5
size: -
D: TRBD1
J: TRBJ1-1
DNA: TGTGCCAGCAGTAGACAGGGGGAGAACACTGAAGCTTTCTTT
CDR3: CASSRQGENTEAFF

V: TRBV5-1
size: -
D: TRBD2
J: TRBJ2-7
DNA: TGCGCCAGCAGCTTGGCCGTCGGCGGGGGGGCCCTCGAGCAGTACTTC
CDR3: CASSLAVGGGALEQYF

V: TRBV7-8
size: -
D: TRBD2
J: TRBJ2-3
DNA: TGTGCCAGCAGCCAGAGGCGGGGGAGGGTATCAGATACGCAGTATTTT
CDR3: CASSQRRGRVSDTQYF

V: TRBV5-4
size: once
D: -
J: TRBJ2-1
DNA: TGTGCCAGCAGCTCGGATCGCGGCAAGAGCTCCTACAATGAGCAGTTCTTC
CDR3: CASSSDRGKSSYNEQFF

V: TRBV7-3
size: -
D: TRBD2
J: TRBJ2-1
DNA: TGTGCCAGCAGCTCCCCTTCCCACGGGAGGCAAAATGAGCAGTTCTTC
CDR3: CASSSPSHGRQNEQFF

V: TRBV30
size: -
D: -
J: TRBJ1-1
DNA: TGTGCCTGGACCTGGATGAACACTGAAGCTTTCTTT
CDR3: CAWTWMNTEAFF

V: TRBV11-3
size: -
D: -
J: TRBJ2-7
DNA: TGTGCCAGCAGCTTCGACGGGTACGAGCAGTACTTC
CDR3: CASSFDGYEQYF

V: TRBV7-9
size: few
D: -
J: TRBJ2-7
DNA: TGTGCCAGCAGCCCCGGACTCAAGAAGGACTACGAGCAGTACTTC
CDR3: CASSPGLKKDYEQYF

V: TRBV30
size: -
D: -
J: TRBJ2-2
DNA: TGTGCCTGGAGTGCCGATATGTTCACCGGGGAGCTGTTTTTT
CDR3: CAWSADMFTGELFF

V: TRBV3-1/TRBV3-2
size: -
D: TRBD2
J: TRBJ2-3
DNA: TGTGCCAGCAGGCCTCGGGGACTAGCGGGGGCCGGGACAGATACGCAGTATTTT
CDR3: CASRPRGLAGAGTDTQYF

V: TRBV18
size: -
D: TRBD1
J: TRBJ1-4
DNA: TGTGCCAGCTCACCCCTCCCGACAGGGGGCTCTACTCCTAATGAAAAACTGTTTTTT
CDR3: CASSPLPTGGSTPNEKLFF

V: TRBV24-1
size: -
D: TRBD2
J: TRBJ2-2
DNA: TGTGCCACCAGTGACCCAGCGGGGGGGAACACCGGGGAGCTGTTTTTT
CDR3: CATSDPAGGNTGELFF

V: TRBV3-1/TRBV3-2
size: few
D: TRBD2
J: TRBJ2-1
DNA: TGTGCCAGTCGGGGGGTCTCCTACAATGAGCAGTTCTTC
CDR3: CASRGVSYNEQFF

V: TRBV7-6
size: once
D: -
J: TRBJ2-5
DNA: TGTGCCAGCAGCGCAACAGGGTATCGGGAGACCCAGTACTTC
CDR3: CASSATGYRETQYF

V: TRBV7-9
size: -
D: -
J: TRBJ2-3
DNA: TGTGCCAGCAGCTTCCCTTCCGGGGGATTTAGCACAGATACGCAGTATTTT
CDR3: CASSFPSGGFSTDTQYF

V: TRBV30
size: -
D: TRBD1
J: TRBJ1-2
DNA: TGTGCCTGGAACGGGGAGGGATTGGACAGGACCGCTCATAACTATGGCTACACCTTC
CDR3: CAWNGEGLDRTAHNYGYTF